A selection of T cell receptor beta chains follows, all from one sample in a study of beta chain features in type 1 diabetes. Assay: immunoSEQ multiplex PCR; the TCRdb copy retains only in-frame clones and omits some. The table includes 350,000 to 400,000 clones, over 13% detected once. Sequencing was done on a sample of naive CD4+ T cells from blood. These receptors were taken from a woman aged 18-29 years in good health. Each CDR3 is given with its conserved first and last residue. A D gene is named only where the DNA matches it firmly. For some rows the clone size is stated as once, few or many, or as a class when expanded; others skip it.

TRBV30,TRBD1,few,TRBJ1-4,TGTGCCTGGAGTGGACAGGGGCAAGACGAAAAACTGTTTTTT,CAWSGQGQDEKLFF
TRBV5-1,TRBD1,few,TRBJ2-1,TGCGCCAGCAGCTTGGGCCCGACAGGGATGTATGAGCAGTTCTTC,CASSLGPTGMYEQFF
TRBV4-3,TRBD2,.,TRBJ2-1,TGCGCCAGCAGCCGAGCGGGAGTAGGGCTCAATGAGCAGTTCTTC,CASSRAGVGLNEQFF
TRBV27,.,.,TRBJ1-2,TGTGCCAGCAGTCCGGACAGATTCTATGGCTACACCTTC,CASSPDRFYGYTF
TRBV23-1,.,few,TRBJ2-1,TGCGCCAGCAGTCAATGCGCACTAGTGTCGGCCAATGAGCAGTTCTTC,CASSQCALVSANEQFF
TRBV10-3,.,.,TRBJ2-7,TGTGCCACGAGTGTTGGGGGCTGGGGGCTTGTAAACGAGCAGTACTTC,CATSVGGWGLVNEQYF
TRBV18,TRBD1,few,TRBJ2-3,TGTGCCAGCTCGCCGAAAGGGACAGGGCCATCGGGGGATACGCAGTATTTT,CASSPKGTGPSGDTQYF
TRBV25-1,TRBD2,.,TRBJ2-1,TGTGCCAGCAGTGCCGGAGCTAGCGGGAGGGACAATGAGCAGTTCTTC,CASSAGASGRDNEQFF
TRBV29-1,.,few,TRBJ2-5,TGCAGCGTTGTGGGCCAGCAACAAGAGACCCAGTACTTC,CSVVGQQQETQYF
TRBV25-1,.,.,TRBJ2-3,TGTGCCAGCAGTGATTCCCGGTTCAGCACAGATACGCAGTATTTT,CASSDSRFSTDTQYF
TRBV29-1,TRBD2,.,TRBJ2-7,TGCAGCGTTGGACTAGCGGTGCCCTCCTACGAGCAGTACTTC,CSVGLAVPSYEQYF
TRBV25-1,.,few,TRBJ2-7,TGTGCCAGCAGTTCGGACAGAGCCCTCTCCTACGAGCAGTACTTC,CASSSDRALSYEQYF
TRBV30,TRBD1,.,TRBJ2-7,TGTGCCTGGAGTTCCGGGACAGGGGTTTACGAGCAGTACTTC,CAWSSGTGVYEQYF
TRBV29-1,.,.,TRBJ2-7,TGCAGCGTTGAGTCACGGAACCAGGGCGAGCAGTACTTC,CSVESRNQGEQYF
TRBV29-1,TRBD2,.,TRBJ2-1,TGCAGCGTTGACCTGACTAGCGGCATTTCCGGTGAGCAGTTCTTC,CSVDLTSGISGEQFF
TRBV7-2,.,.,TRBJ2-5,TGTGCCAGCAGCTTAGGTCTCGGTAAAGAGACCCAGTACTTC,CASSLGLGKETQYF
TRBV4-1,.,.,TRBJ2-1,TGCGCCAGCAGCCAAGTCGCGGGGCACATGAGCTCCTACAATGAGCAGTTCTTC,CASSQVAGHMSSYNEQFF
TRBV2,TRBD2,few,TRBJ2-1,TGTGCCAGCGCCCGAGGACTAGCGGGGGACAATGAGCAGTTCTTC,CASARGLAGDNEQFF
TRBV6-5,TRBD1,.,TRBJ2-2,TGTGCCAGCAGTAACAGGGGTTTGACCGGGGAGCTGTTTTTT,CASSNRGLTGELFF
TRBV27,.,.,TRBJ2-6,TGTGCCAGCAGTTTGCGGAGTAACTCTGGGGCCAACGTCCTGACTTTC,CASSLRSNSGANVLTF
TRBV10-3,TRBD1,few,TRBJ1-5,TGTGCCATCAGTGAAGGGGGCCAGGGCAGTCAGCCCCAGCATTTT,CAISEGGQGSQPQHF
TRBV6-6,.,.,TRBJ2-7,TGTGCCAGCACCCTACCTCCCTCCTACGAGCAGTACTTC,CASTLPPSYEQYF
TRBV5-1,TRBD2,.,TRBJ2-1,TGCGCCAGCAGCTTGCCGCTAGCGGGAGTTTACAATGAGCAGTTCTTC,CASSLPLAGVYNEQFF
TRBV5-1,TRBD2,few,TRBJ2-1,TGCGCCAGCAGCCTCACCTTAGCGGGAACCTACAATGAGCAGTTCTTC,CASSLTLAGTYNEQFF
TRBV2,.,few,TRBJ2-3,TGTGCCAGCACCTCAGGGAAATCGACCACAGATACGCAGTATTTT,CASTSGKSTTDTQYF
TRBV7-7,TRBD2,once,TRBJ2-5,TGTGCCAGCAGCCTACAAATCCCGGGGGGTGGAGAGACCCAGTACTTC,CASSLQIPGGGETQYF
TRBV25-1,TRBD2,few,TRBJ2-7,TGTGCCAGCAGTGAATCTAGCGGGAGGCTCTACGTGGAGCAGTACTTC,CASSESSGRLYVEQYF
TRBV7-9,.,few,TRBJ2-1,TGTGCCAGCAGCATAGGACTACTGCAGTTCTTC,CASSIGLLQFF
TRBV30,TRBD1,.,TRBJ1-5,TGTGCCTGGACCCGGACAGGAGGCAATCAGCCCCAGCATTTT,CAWTRTGGNQPQHF
TRBV19,.,few,TRBJ1-2,TGTGCCAGTAACCAATACAGGAGCTCGAGTGGCTACACCTTC,CASNQYRSSSGYTF
TRBV19,.,few,TRBJ2-5,TGTGCCAGTAGTAGCAGACTCATCCGAGAGACCCAGTACTTC,CASSSRLIRETQYF
TRBV25-1,TRBD1,.,TRBJ2-7,TGTGCCAGCAGTGAATATGGACAGGGCTCCCACGAGCAGTACTTC,CASSEYGQGSHEQYF
TRBV25-1,.,.,TRBJ1-2,TGTGCCAGCAGTGAATCTGCGGATACCTATGGCTACACCTTC,CASSESADTYGYTF
TRBV2,.,few,TRBJ1-1,TGTGCCAGCAGTGAAGTGGGGACACGGCTCCTCTTT,CASSEVGTRLLF
TRBV29-1,TRBD1,.,TRBJ2-3,TGCAGCGTTGAAGGACAGGGGAGAACAGATACGCAGTATTTT,CSVEGQGRTDTQYF
TRBV29-1,.,.,TRBJ1-4,TGCAGCGTTGTTGCAGGCAGGGGAACTAATGAAAAACTGTTTTTT,CSVVAGRGTNEKLFF
TRBV29-1,.,.,TRBJ2-1,TGCAGCGTAGCGAGAGAGTACAATGAGCAGTTCTTC,CSVAREYNEQFF
TRBV11-2,.,few,TRBJ2-5,TGTGCCAGCAGCTACCTAGGGGTCCAAGAGACCCAGTACTTC,CASSYLGVQETQYF
TRBV18,.,.,TRBJ2-7,TGTGCCAGCTCAACCGGCAGGGGCTACGAGCAGTACTTC,CASSTGRGYEQYF
TRBV7-2,TRBD2,few,TRBJ2-1,TGTGCCAGCAGCTTAGAATCCCAGCGGGGGTACAATGAGCAGTTCTTC,CASSLESQRGYNEQFF
TRBV30,TRBD1,.,TRBJ2-3,TGTGCCTGGAGTAAAGGGACAGGGGCCACAGATACGCAGTATTTT,CAWSKGTGATDTQYF
TRBV5-6,TRBD1,few,TRBJ2-4,TGTGCCAGCAGCTTAAGAGACAGGGGAGCGTACATTCAGTACTTC,CASSLRDRGAYIQYF
TRBV7-2,.,few,TRBJ2-5,TGTGCCAGCAGCTTATCAGGGGTGGCAGAGACCCAGTACTTC,CASSLSGVAETQYF
TRBV10-3,.,few,TRBJ2-1,TGTGCCATCAGTGAAGCGTCATACAATGAGCAGTTCTTC,CAISEASYNEQFF
TRBV28,TRBD1,.,TRBJ2-3,TGTGCCAGCAGTCCGATCCTGGGCAGGGGGAGCACAGATACGCAGTATTTT,CASSPILGRGSTDTQYF
TRBV14,TRBD1,few,TRBJ2-1,TGTGCCAGCAGCCAAAGGACAGGGGCAGGAAATGAGCAGTTCTTC,CASSQRTGAGNEQFF
TRBV4-1,TRBD1,.,TRBJ1-1,TGCGCCAGCAGCCCCTTGGACAGGGGGCGGAACACTGAAGCTTTCTTT,CASSPLDRGRNTEAFF
TRBV5-5,TRBD1,.,TRBJ1-4,TGTGCCAGCAGCTGGGGGACAGGGGCGGAGGAAAAACTGTTTTTT,CASSWGTGAEEKLFF
TRBV7-2,TRBD1,few,TRBJ2-5,TGTGCCAGCAGCTCAAGACAGGGACGGGAGACCCAGTACTTC,CASSSRQGRETQYF
TRBV2,.,.,TRBJ2-7,TGTGCCAGCAGTTACGGGACAAAATCCTACGAGCAGTACTTC,CASSYGTKSYEQYF
TRBV30,.,few,TRBJ2-7,TGTGCCTGGAGTGTACACCAAACACCCTACGAGCAGTACTTC,CAWSVHQTPYEQYF
TRBV7-9,.,.,TRBJ2-2,TGTGCCAGCAGCTCCGGGGTTCAGGCTGGGGAGCTGTTTTTT,CASSSGVQAGELFF
TRBV7-2,.,.,TRBJ2-1,TGTGCCAGCAGCTTTACGGCAGGGCCCAATGAGCAGTTCTTC,CASSFTAGPNEQFF